Here is one T cell receptor (beta chain) with its context. V lost 3 bases to trimming and J lost 7 bases, with 17 bases between them. Looked up from germline, CDR1 is SGDLS and CDR2 is YYNGEE. CDR3 length: 14 residues. Original processing notes: Scientists estimated how many nucleated cells there were by amplifying reference gene primers. The repertoire was sequenced with immunoSEQ multiplex PCR; TCRdb's copy has only in-frame clones and lacks some. That table gives V, J and clone size, and the DNA gave D and trimming. The data hold 40,000 or so clones, with about 89% observed a single time. This sample was included in a study of blood T cell repertoires in COVID-19. For the study at large: The United States, Italy and Spain supplied acute and convalescent COVID-19 samples. T cells, B-cell-depleted T cells, or PBMCs provided the cDNA or gDNA that served as material.

This sequence was found in a human donor in a cohort sampled during active COVID-19. The chain recombines TRBV9 with TRBJ2-7, with a possible D match to TRBD1 (5 bases). Material: peripheral blood. The CDR3 protein is CASSATGTSGEQYF. CDR3 sequence (DNA): TGTGCCAGCAGCGCAACAGGAACCTCAGGGGAGCAGTACTTC.